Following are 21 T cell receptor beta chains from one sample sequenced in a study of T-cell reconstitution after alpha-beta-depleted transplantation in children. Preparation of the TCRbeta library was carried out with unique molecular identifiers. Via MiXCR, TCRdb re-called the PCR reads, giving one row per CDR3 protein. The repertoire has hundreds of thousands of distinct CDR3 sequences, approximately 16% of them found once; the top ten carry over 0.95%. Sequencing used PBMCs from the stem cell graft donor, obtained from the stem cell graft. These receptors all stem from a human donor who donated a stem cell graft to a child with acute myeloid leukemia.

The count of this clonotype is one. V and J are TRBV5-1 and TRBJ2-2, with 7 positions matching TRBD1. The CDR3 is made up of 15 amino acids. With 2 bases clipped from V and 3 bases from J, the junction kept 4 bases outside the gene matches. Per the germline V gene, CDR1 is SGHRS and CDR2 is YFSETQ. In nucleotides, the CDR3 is TGCGCCAGCAGCTTAGGGACAGACTACACCGGGGAGCTGTTTTTT. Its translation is CASSLGTDYTGELFF. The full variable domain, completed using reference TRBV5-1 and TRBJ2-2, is KAGVTQTPRYLIKTRGQQVTLSCSPISGHRSVSWYQQTPGQGLQFLFEYFSETQRNKGNFPGRFSGRQFSNSRSEMNVSTLELGDSALYLCASSLGTDYTGELFFGEGSRLTVL.

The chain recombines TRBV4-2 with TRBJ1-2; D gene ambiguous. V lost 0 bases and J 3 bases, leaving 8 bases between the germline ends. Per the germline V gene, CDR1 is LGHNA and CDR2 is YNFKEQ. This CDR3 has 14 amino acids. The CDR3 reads CASSQDVADYGYTF. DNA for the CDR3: TGTGCCAGCAGCCAAGATGTGGCAGACTATGGCTACACCTTC.

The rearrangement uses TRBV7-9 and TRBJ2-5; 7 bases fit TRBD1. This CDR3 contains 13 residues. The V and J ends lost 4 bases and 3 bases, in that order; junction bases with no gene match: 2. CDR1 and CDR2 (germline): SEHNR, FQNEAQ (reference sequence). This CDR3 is CASSYQGEETQYF. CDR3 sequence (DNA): TGTGCCAGCAGCTACCAGGGGGAAGAGACCCAGTACTTC.

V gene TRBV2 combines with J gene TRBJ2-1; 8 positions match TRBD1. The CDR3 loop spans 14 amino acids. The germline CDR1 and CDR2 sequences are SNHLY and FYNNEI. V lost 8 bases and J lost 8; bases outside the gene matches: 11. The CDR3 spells CASAPGGATDEQFF. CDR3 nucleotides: TGTGCCAGCGCACCAGGGGGCGCGACAGATGAGCAGTTCTTC. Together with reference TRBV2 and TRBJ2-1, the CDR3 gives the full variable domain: EPEVTQTPSHQVTQMGQEVILRCVPISNHLYFYWYRQILGQKVEFLVSFYNNEISEKSEIFDDQFSVERPDGSNFTLKIRSTKLEDSAMYFCASAPGGATDEQFFGPGTRLTVL.

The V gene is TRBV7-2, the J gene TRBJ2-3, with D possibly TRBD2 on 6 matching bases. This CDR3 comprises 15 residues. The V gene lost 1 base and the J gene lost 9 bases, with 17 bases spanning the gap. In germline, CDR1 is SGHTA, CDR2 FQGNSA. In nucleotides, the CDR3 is TGTGCCAGCAGCTTAGAATTATTTGGGAGGAAAACGCAGTATTTT. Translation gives CASSLELFGRKTQYF. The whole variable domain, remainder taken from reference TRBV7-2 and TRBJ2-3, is GAGVSQSPSNKVTEKGKDVELRCDPISGHTALYWYRQSLGQGLEFLIYFQGNSAPDKSGLPSDRFSAERTGGSVSTLTIQRTQQEDSAVYLCASSLELFGRKTQYFGPGTRLTVL.

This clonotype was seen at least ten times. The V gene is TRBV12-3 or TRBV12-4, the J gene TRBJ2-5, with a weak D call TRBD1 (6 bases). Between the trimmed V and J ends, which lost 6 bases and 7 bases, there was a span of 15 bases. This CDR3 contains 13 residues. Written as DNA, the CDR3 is TGTGCCAGCAGCTCAACAGGGTTCGGGACCCAGTACTTC. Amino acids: CASSSTGFGTQYF.

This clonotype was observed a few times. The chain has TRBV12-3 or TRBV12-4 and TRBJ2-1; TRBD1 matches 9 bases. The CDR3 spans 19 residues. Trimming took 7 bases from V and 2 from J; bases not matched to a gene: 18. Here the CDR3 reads CASTLSGTGPTGAYNEQFF. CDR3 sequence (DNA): TGTGCCAGCACCCTTTCCGGGACAGGGCCTACCGGGGCCTACAATGAGCAGTTCTTC.

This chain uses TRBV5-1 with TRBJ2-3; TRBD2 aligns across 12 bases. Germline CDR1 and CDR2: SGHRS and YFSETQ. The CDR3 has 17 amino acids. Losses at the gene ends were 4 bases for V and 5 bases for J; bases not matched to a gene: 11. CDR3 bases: TGCGCCAGCAGCCTCGAGACTAGCGGGGGCGGGAGAGATACGCAGTATTTT. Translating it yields CASSLETSGGGRDTQYF.

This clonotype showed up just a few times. DNA for the CDR3: TGTGCCACCAGTGATTTAGGCAGCTACAATGAGCAGTTCTTC. Protein: CATSDLGSYNEQFF. This chain connects TRBV24-1 to TRBJ2-1; D is unresolved. Germline CDR1 reads KGHDR; CDR2 reads SFDVKD. With 1 base removed from V and 3 bases from J, the gap between germline ends came to 6 bases. The CDR3 spans 14 residues.

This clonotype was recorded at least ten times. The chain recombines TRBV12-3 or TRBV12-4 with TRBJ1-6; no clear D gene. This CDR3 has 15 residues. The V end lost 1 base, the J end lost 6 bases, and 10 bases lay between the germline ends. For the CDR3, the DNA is TGTGCCAGCAGTTTAGAGGGAGCCTCTAATTCACCCCTCCACTTT. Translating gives CASSLEGASNSPLHF.

The CDR3 DNA is TGTGCCAGCAGCTCGAAACTGGCGTTGTCCGATACGCAGTATTTT. This translates into CASSSKLALSDTQYF. The V and J genes are TRBV7-6 and TRBJ2-3; no clear D gene. V was pared by 4 bases and J by 6 bases, with 17 bases between. Germline assignment: CDR1 SGHVS and CDR2 FNYEAQ. This CDR3 comprises 15 residues. Full variable domain (rest looked up from reference TRBV7-6 and TRBJ2-3): GAGVSQSPRYKVTKRGQDVALRCDPISGHVSLYWYRQALGQGPEFLTYFNYEAQQDKSGLPNDRFSAERPEGSISTLTIQRTEQRDSAMYRCASSSKLALSDTQYFGPGTRLTVL.

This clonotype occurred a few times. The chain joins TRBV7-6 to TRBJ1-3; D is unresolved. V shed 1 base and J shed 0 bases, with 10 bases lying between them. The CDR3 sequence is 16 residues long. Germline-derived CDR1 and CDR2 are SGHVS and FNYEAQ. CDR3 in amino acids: CASSLGDPSSGNTIYF. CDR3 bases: TGTGCCAGCAGCTTAGGAGACCCGAGCTCTGGAAACACCATATATTTT.

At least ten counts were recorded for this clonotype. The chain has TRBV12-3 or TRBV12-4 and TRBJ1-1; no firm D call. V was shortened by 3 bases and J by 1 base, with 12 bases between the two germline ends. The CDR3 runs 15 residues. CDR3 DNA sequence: TGTGCCAGCAGTTTGGGCCCATGGGGGAACACTGAAGCTTTCTTT. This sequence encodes CASSLGPWGNTEAFF.

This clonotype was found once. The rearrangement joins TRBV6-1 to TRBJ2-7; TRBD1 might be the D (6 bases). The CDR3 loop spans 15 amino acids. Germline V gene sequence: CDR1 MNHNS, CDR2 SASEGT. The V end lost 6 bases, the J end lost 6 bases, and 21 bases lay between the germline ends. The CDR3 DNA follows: TGTGCCAGCAGACCCCCGGGACAAGGCCTAAGCGAGCAGTACTTC. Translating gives CASRPPGQGLSEQYF.

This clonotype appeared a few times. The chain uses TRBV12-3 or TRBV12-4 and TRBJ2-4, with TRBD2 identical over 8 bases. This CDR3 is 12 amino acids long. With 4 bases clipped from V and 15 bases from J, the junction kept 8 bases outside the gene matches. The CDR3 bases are TGTGCCAGCAGTTCCGGACTAGCTGATTGGTACTTC. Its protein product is CASSSGLADWYF.

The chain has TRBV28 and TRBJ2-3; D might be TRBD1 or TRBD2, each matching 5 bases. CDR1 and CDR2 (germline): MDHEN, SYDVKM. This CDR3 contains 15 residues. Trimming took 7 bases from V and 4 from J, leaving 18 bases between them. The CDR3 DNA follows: TGTGCCAGCATTCCAGGGCGAGAAGCGGCAGATACGCAGTATTTT. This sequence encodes CASIPGREAADTQYF.

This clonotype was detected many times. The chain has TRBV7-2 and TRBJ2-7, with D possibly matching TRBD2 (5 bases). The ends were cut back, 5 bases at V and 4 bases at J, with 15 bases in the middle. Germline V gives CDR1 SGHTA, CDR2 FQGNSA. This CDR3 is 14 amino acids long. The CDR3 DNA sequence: TGTGCCAGCAGCCCCTGGACTTTTGAATACGAGCAGTACTTC. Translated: CASSPWTFEYEQYF.

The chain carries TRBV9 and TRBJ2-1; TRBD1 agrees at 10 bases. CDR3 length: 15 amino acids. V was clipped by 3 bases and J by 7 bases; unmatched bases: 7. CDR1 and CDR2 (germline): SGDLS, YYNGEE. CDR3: CASSDRQGAENEQFF. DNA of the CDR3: TGTGCCAGCAGCGACAGACAGGGGGCGGAAAATGAGCAGTTCTTC.

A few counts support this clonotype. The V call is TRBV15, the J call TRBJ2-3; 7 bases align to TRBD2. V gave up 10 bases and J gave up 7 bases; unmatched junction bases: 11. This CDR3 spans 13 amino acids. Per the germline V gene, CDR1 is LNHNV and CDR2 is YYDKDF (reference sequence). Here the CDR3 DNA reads TGTGCCATCGGGAGCGGGGATACCAATACGCAGTATTTT. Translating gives CAIGSGDTNTQYF.

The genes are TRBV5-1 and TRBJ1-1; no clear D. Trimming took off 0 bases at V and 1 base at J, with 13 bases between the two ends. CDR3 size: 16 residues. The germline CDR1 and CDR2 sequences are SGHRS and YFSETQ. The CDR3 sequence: CASSLADRGENTEAFF. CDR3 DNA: TGCGCCAGCAGCTTGGCCGACCGGGGTGAGAACACTGAAGCTTTCTTT.

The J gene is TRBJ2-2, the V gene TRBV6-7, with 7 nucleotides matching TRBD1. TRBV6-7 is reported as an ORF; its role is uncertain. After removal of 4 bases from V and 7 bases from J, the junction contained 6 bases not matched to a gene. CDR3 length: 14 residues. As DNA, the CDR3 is TGTGCCAGCAGTTTCGAGGGGGCGGTCGGGGAGCTGTTTTTT. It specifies CASSFEGAVGELFF.